The next 31 T cell receptor beta chains were all read from a single sample in a study of blood T cell repertoires in COVID-19. Here immunoSEQ multiplex PCR was the method, and the copy in TCRdb shows in-frame clones only, minus some. The sample includes 45,000 to 75,000 clones, around 88% seen only once; the top ten take about 4.5%. The sample comprised peripheral blood. These receptors were taken from a man between 60 and 75 years old with acute or convalescent COVID-19.

CDR3 nucleotide sequence: TGTGCCAGCAGCGACGGACGGACTTCTAGCACAGATACGCAGTATTTT. Protein sequence: CASSDGRTSSTDTQYF. V and J are TRBV5-4 and TRBJ2-3; possible D gene TRBD2, 5 bases. Trimming removed 4 bases at V and 0 bases at J, with 15 bases between. The CDR3 totals 16 residues. Germline V lookup: CDR1 SGHNT, CDR2 YYREEE (reference sequence).

This chain joins TRBV4-2 and TRBJ2-3, with 9 bases aligning to TRBD2. The CDR3 length is 17 residues. V shed 0 bases and J 5 bases; nucleotides not matched to a gene: 9. CDR1 LGHNA and CDR2 YNFKEQ come from the germline V gene. The chain's CDR3 is CASSQEGPSGNIDTQYF. CDR3 DNA sequence: TGTGCCAGCAGCCAAGAAGGCCCTAGCGGGAACATAGATACGCAGTATTTT.

This chain links TRBV28 with TRBJ2-2; 11 nucleotides agree with TRBD1. The ends lost 6 bases at V and 4 bases at J; junction bases unmatched: 4. The length of the CDR3 is 15 residues. Per germline, CDR1 MDHEN and CDR2 SYDVKM. CDR3 nucleotide sequence: TGTGCCAGCAGCCCGGACAGGGGGCCCACCGGGGAGCTGTTTTTT. Amino acid sequence: CASSPDRGPTGELFF.

This clone is medium-sized within its sample. The chain employs TRBV28 and TRBJ2-3; D unresolved. Germline V lookup: CDR1 MDHEN, CDR2 SYDVKM. V was trimmed by 5 bases and J by 2 bases, leaving 8 bases between them. This CDR3 is built from 13 residues. The CDR3 coding sequence is TGTGCCAGCAGTCGGGTGCCCACAGATACGCAGTATTTT. The encoded protein is CASSRVPTDTQYF.

The J gene is TRBJ2-2, the V gene TRBV28; 9 bases fit TRBD1. Per the germline V gene, CDR1 is MDHEN and CDR2 is SYDVKM. The CDR3 has 15 residues. After removal of 7 bases from V and 7 bases from J, the junction contained 10 bases not matched to a gene. This CDR3 reads CASNLNRGRSGELFF. The CDR3 DNA sequence: TGTGCCAGCAACCTCAACAGGGGGCGCAGCGGGGAGCTGTTTTTT. Complete variable domain (other parts from reference TRBV28 and TRBJ2-2): DVKVTQSSRYLVKRTGEKVFLECVQDMDHENMFWYRQDPGLGLRLIYFSYDVKMKEKGDIPEGYSVSREKKERFSLILESASTNQTSMYLCASNLNRGRSGELFFGEGSRLTVL.

The chain employs TRBV6-6 and TRBJ1-2; no firm D call. The ends were cut back, 7 bases at V and 2 bases at J, with 20 bases in the middle. The CDR3 is 16 amino acids. Germline values: CDR1 MNHNY, CDR2 SVGAGI (reference sequence). CDR3 DNA sequence: TGTGCCAGCACCACTATCATCCTCGCGTGGAACTATGGCTACACCTTC. The encoded protein is CASTTIILAWNYGYTF.

This chain uses TRBV3-1 (or the pseudogene TRBV3-2) with TRBJ1-4, with TRBD1 as a possible D gene (5 bases). This CDR3 spans 16 amino acids. V dropped 0 bases and J dropped 2 bases, with 10 bases sitting between them. Germline CDR1 and CDR2: LGHDT and YNNKEL (reference sequence). CDR3 in amino acids: CASSQDLTATNEKLFF. In DNA, the CDR3 is TGTGCCAGCAGCCAAGATCTGACAGCGACTAATGAAAAACTGTTTTTT.

As DNA, the CDR3 is TGTGCCAGCAAAAGGACAGGGGGCGTTGGGGTTGATGAAAAACTGTTTTTT. Translation: CASKRTGGVGVDEKLFF. V is TRBV28 and J is TRBJ1-4, with 11 bases lining up with TRBD1. This CDR3 comprises 17 residues. Germline V gives CDR1 MDHEN, CDR2 SYDVKM. V gave up 7 bases and J gave up 6 bases; unmatched junction bases: 13.

The count of this clone is one. This chain's CDR3 is CASGEQGNEQFF. In DNA form, the CDR3 reads TGCGCCAGCGGAGAGCAGGGAAATGAGCAGTTCTTC. J is TRBJ2-1 and V is TRBV5-1; tentative D call: TRBD1 (5 bases). Germline CDR1 SGHRS, CDR2 YFSETQ. V was cut by 7 bases and J by 7 bases, with 12 bases left in between. CDR3 size: 12 residues.

This chain connects TRBV5-1 to TRBJ2-5; TRBD2 aligns across 7 bases. With V trimmed by 1 base and J by 1 base, 4 bases remained unmatched. The CDR3 totals 15 residues. CDR1 SGHRS and CDR2 YFSETQ come from the germline V gene. CDR3 nucleotides: TGCGCCAGCAGCTTGTCTAGCGGAGGCCAAGAGACCCAGTACTTC. The encoded protein is CASSLSSGGQETQYF.

Only one count was recorded for this clone. This chain uses TRBV28 with TRBJ2-3; 11 nucleotides match TRBD2. V dropped 6 bases and J dropped 6; count of bases not matched to a gene: 14. CDR3 size: 17 residues. Germline CDR1 reads MDHEN; CDR2 reads SYDVKM. The CDR3 loop reads CASSLTVTSGGGDTQYF. DNA for the CDR3: TGTGCCAGCAGCCTAACGGTTACTAGCGGGGGAGGGGATACGCAGTATTTT.

V and J are TRBV6-1 and TRBJ1-3; TRBD1 matches 7 bases. V lost 4 bases, J lost 4 bases, and 10 bases stayed unmatched. This CDR3 has 16 amino acids. CDR1 and CDR2 (germline): MNHNS, SASEGT. DNA for the CDR3: TGTGCCAGCAGTGCTGACAGGGTGGCGACCGGAAACACCATATATTTT. Translation gives CASSADRVATGNTIYF.

The chain links TRBV28 to TRBJ2-6; TRBD1 matches 8 bases. There are 16 residues in the CDR3. The V gene end was trimmed by 6 bases and the J gene end by 2 bases; junction bases not matched to a gene: 6. In germline, CDR1 is MDHEN, CDR2 SYDVKM. The CDR3 sequence is CASRLAGGTGANVLTF. In DNA, the CDR3 is TGTGCCAGCAGGCTTGCAGGGGGCACTGGGGCCAACGTCCTGACTTTC.

The chain links TRBV5-1 to TRBJ2-6; perhaps TRBD2 as D (5 bases). Trimming removed 1 base at V and 5 bases at J, with 10 bases between. CDR3 length: 15 residues. Germline V gene sequence: CDR1 SGHRS, CDR2 YFSETQ. CDR3 bases: TGCGCCAGCAGCTTGATGGGAGTTAGGGCCAACGTCCTGACTTTC. This sequence encodes CASSLMGVRANVLTF.

The gene calls are TRBV3-1 (or the pseudogene TRBV3-2) and TRBJ2-7; D possibly corresponds to TRBD1 (5 bases). Trimming removed 2 bases at V and 2 bases at J, with 22 bases between. Germline V CDR1 and CDR2: LGHDT, YNNKEL (reference sequence). CDR3 size: 18 residues. The CDR3, as DNA: TGTGCCAGCAGCCAAAGGGGCATCCAGGCAGAGATAGCCTACGAGCAGTACTTC. Its translation is CASSQRGIQAEIAYEQYF.

The rearrangement links TRBV19 to TRBJ1-5, with D uncertain. The CDR3 runs to 15 residues. CDR1 is LNHDA and CDR2 is SQIVND in the germline V gene (reference sequence). The ends were cut back, 2 bases at V and 0 bases at J, with 8 bases in the middle. The CDR3, as DNA: TGTGCCAGTAGTATATATAAATATAGCAATCAGCCCCAGCATTTT. This sequence encodes CASSIYKYSNQPQHF.

This clone was seen a single time. The chain couples TRBV5-1 to TRBJ1-1, with 8 nucleotides matching TRBD1. This CDR3 is built from 17 residues. The trim removed 4 bases at V and 3 bases at J, leaving 14 bases unmatched. The germline CDR1 and CDR2 sequences are SGHRS and YFSETQ. This chain's CDR3 is CASSPQGRGPRDTEAFF. Written as DNA, the CDR3 is TGCGCCAGCAGCCCCCAAGGCAGGGGGCCGAGGGACACTGAAGCTTTCTTT.

V and J are TRBV28 and TRBJ2-1; weak D call: TRBD2 (6 bases). Trimming cost V 6 bases and J 4 bases, with 16 bases left between them. Germline V lookup: CDR1 MDHEN, CDR2 SYDVKM. CDR3 length equals 15 residues. The DNA of the CDR3 is TGTGCCAGCAGGGGGGGAGGAGAGTTTTACAATGAGCAGTTCTTC. Translation: CASRGGGEFYNEQFF.

The V call is TRBV10-1, the J call TRBJ2-4; D is possibly TRBD2 (5 bases). The CDR3 contains 13 residues. V lost 6 bases to trimming and J lost 11 bases, with 17 bases between them. CDR1 and CDR2 (germline): WNHNN, SYGVQD (reference sequence). CDR3 loop: CASSEDQWTVQYF. The CDR3 bases are TGCGCCAGCAGCGAGGACCAATGGACTGTTCAGTACTTC.

This clone was seen just once. J is TRBJ1-4 and V is TRBV7-9; D perhaps matches TRBD1 (5 bases). The CDR3 totals 13 residues. V was shortened by 8 bases and J by 0 bases, with 7 bases between the two germline ends. Germline V gene lookup returns CDR1 SEHNR and CDR2 FQNEAQ (reference sequence). The CDR3 DNA reads TGTGCCAGCGCGGGGGCAACTAATGAAAAACTGTTTTTT. Amino acids: CASAGATNEKLFF.

This clone was seen more than once but under ten times. This chain connects TRBV19 to TRBJ1-5; TRBD1 matches at 12 bases. Germline lookup yields CDR1 LNHDA and CDR2 SQIVND (reference sequence). J lost 7 bases, V lost 5 bases, and 3 bases had no gene match. CDR3 length: 14 residues. The CDR3 sequence is CASSGTGGPQPQHF. The CDR3 nucleotides are TGTGCCAGTAGTGGGACAGGGGGCCCCCAGCCCCAGCATTTT. The whole variable domain, filled in from reference TRBV19 and TRBJ1-5, reads DGGITQSPKYLFRKEGQNVTLSCEQNLNHDAMYWYRQDPGQGLRLIYYSQIVNDFQKGDIAEGYSVSREKKESFPLTVTSAQKNPTAFYLCASSGTGGPQPQHFGDGTRLSIL.

The V and J genes are TRBV25-1 and TRBJ1-2; D remains unclear. This CDR3 has 13 residues. V lost 5 bases and J 8 bases, leaving 15 bases between the germline ends. Germline assignment: CDR1 MGHDK and CDR2 SYGVNS. In DNA, the CDR3 is TGTGCCAGCAGTCAGGAAGGTCGTGGAGGCTACACCTTC. Its translation: CASSQEGRGGYTF.

This clone was detected a few times. The chain carries TRBV28 and TRBJ1-5; possible D gene TRBD1, 6 bases. V was shortened by 7 bases and J by 8 bases, with 12 bases between the two germline ends. There are 12 residues in the CDR3. CDR1 and CDR2 from the germline V gene are MDHEN and SYDVKM. CDR3 loop: CASKGGVKPQHF. CDR3 coding DNA: TGTGCCAGCAAGGGGGGGGTCAAGCCCCAGCATTTT.

The rearrangement joins TRBV6-5 to TRBJ1-1, with D unclear. CDR3 length equals 15 residues. Germline CDR1 is MNHEY and CDR2 is SVGAGI. With 0 bases removed from V and 4 bases from J, the gap between germline ends came to 12 bases. The CDR3 region is CASSYSILLGTEAFF. In nucleotides, the CDR3 is TGTGCCAGCAGTTACTCGATTCTTCTCGGCACTGAAGCTTTCTTT.

The chain couples TRBV7-9 to TRBJ2-7, with 8 bases that match TRBD2. This CDR3 spans 16 amino acids. Germline V gene lookup returns CDR1 SEHNR and CDR2 FQNEAQ (reference sequence). The V segment lost 4 bases and the J segment 3 bases; nucleotides outside the gene matches: 11. The CDR3 reads CASSSRGGLVHYEQYF. DNA for the CDR3: TGTGCCAGCAGCTCGCGAGGGGGACTAGTTCACTACGAGCAGTACTTC.

The chain combines TRBV7-3 with TRBJ2-3; D is ambiguous. CDR1 and CDR2 (germline): SGHTA, FQGTGA. CDR3 length: 15 residues. The V end was cut by 0 bases, the J end by 1 base, with 8 bases between. The CDR3 DNA sequence: TGTGCCAGCAGCTTAACGGTTCAGGGCACAGATACGCAGTATTTT. Its protein is CASSLTVQGTDTQYF.

The chain links TRBV30 to TRBJ1-2, with a tentative D call TRBD1 (5 bases). V lost 8 bases and J 7 bases, leaving 17 bases between the germline ends. Germline V gene sequence: CDR1 GTSNPN, CDR2 SVGIG (reference sequence). CDR3 length: 12 amino acids. The CDR3 bases are TGTGCCAAAGGATCGGGGGTTGGTGGCTACACCTTC. Protein: CAKGSGVGGYTF.

Only one count was recorded for this clone. J is TRBJ2-3 and V is TRBV7-9; 13 nucleotides line up with TRBD2. CDR1 is SEHNR, CDR2 FQNEAQ, per germline (reference sequence). The CDR3 is 16 amino acids. The V gene end was trimmed by 5 bases and the J gene end by 6 bases; junction bases not matched to a gene: 8. The CDR3 sequence is CASSRTSGRAADTQYF. Here the CDR3 DNA reads TGTGCCAGCAGCCGTACTAGCGGGAGGGCCGCGGATACGCAGTATTTT.

This chain joins TRBV6-6 and TRBJ1-2, with 10 positions matching TRBD1. The germline V gene encodes CDR1 MNHNY and CDR2 SVGAGI (reference sequence). The V and J ends lost 5 bases and 1 base, in that order; junction bases with no gene match: 7. The CDR3 contains 16 residues. This CDR3 reads CASSRGQGGHNYGYTF. For the CDR3, the DNA is TGTGCCAGCAGTCGAGGACAGGGGGGACATAACTATGGCTACACCTTC.

This clone was seen only once. The chain links TRBV5-1 to TRBJ2-7, with 9 nucleotides matching TRBD2. The V gene end was trimmed by 0 bases and the J gene end by 11 bases; junction bases not matched to a gene: 6. This CDR3 contains 13 residues. CDR1 is SGHRS and CDR2 is YFSETQ in the germline V gene. This CDR3 is CASSLVPSGEEYF. The CDR3, as DNA: TGCGCCAGCAGCTTGGTGCCTAGCGGGGAGGAGTACTTC.

The V call is TRBV10-2, the J call TRBJ2-1; TRBD2 is a possible D gene (6 bases). CDR3 length: 14 amino acids. Looked up from germline, CDR1 is WSHSY and CDR2 is SAAADI. V was pared by 6 bases and J by 5 bases, with 14 bases between. This chain's CDR3 is CASSPGLTNNEQFF. The CDR3, as DNA: TGCGCCAGCAGCCCGGGACTCACTAACAATGAGCAGTTCTTC.